Following are 23 T cell receptor beta chains from one sample sequenced in a study of cytomegalovirus exposure and HLA in healthy donors. The study ran its PCR with 60 Vbeta and 13 Jbeta primers. Profiled with immunoSEQ multiplex PCR; TCRdb holds only in-frame clones, not every one. The table shows approximately 180,000 clones, with approximately 11% occurring only once. The sequenced material came from PBMCs. The receptors shown here come from a man aged 50 to 60 in good health and CMV-seropositive.

This clone was detected a few times. The V call is TRBV6-5, the J call TRBJ1-4; possible D gene TRBD1, 6 bases. The CDR3 extends over 15 amino acids. Between the trimmed V and J ends, which lost 7 bases and 8 bases, there was a span of 20 bases. Germline lookup yields CDR1 MNHEY and CDR2 SVGAGI. CDR3 DNA sequence: TGTGCCAGCAAGTCAGGGGTTCGTCTCGGGGAAAAACTGTTTTTT. Translating gives CASKSGVRLGEKLFF.

The chain is built from TRBV5-6 and TRBJ2-5; possible D gene TRBD1, 5 bases. In germline, CDR1 is SGHDT, CDR2 YYEEEE. The CDR3 has 16 amino acids. Deletions cut 0 bases from V and 2 bases from J, with 14 bases between. CDR3 sequence reads: CASSLVPGISQETQYF. The CDR3, as DNA: TGTGCCAGCAGCTTGGTCCCAGGGATTTCTCAAGAGACCCAGTACTTC.

This chain uses TRBV7-2 with TRBJ1-2, with D possibly matching TRBD1 (5 bases). Deletions cut 8 bases from V and 0 bases from J, with 19 bases between. Germline CDR1 and CDR2: SGHTA and FQGNSA. The length of the CDR3 is 16 residues. The DNA of the CDR3 is TGTGCCAGCTCAACCTCCCTGACAGACGCTAACTATGGCTACACCTTC. As protein: CASSTSLTDANYGYTF.

The J gene is TRBJ1-1, the V gene TRBV7-2, with D possibly TRBD1 on 5 matching bases. Trimming cost V 3 bases and J 1 base, with 12 bases left between them. This CDR3 has 15 amino acids. Germline V lookup: CDR1 SGHTA, CDR2 FQGNSA. DNA of the CDR3: TGTGCCAGCAGCTTCAGGGAAATGGGGAACACTGAAGCTTTCTTT. It specifies CASSFREMGNTEAFF.

A few counts support this clone. CDR3 sequence reads: CASSLPLGPFSSGNTIYF. As DNA, the CDR3 is TGTGCCAGCAGTTTGCCCCTCGGTCCTTTTAGCTCTGGAAACACCATATATTTT. The chain couples TRBV28 to TRBJ1-3, with D unclear. CDR1 is MDHEN and CDR2 is SYDVKM in the germline V gene. This CDR3 comprises 18 residues. The ends were cut back, 3 bases at V and 0 bases at J, with 18 bases in the middle. The variable domain in full, completed from reference TRBV28 and TRBJ1-3, reads DVKVTQSSRYLVKRTGEKVFLECVQDMDHENMFWYRQDPGLGLRLIYFSYDVKMKEKGDIPEGYSVSREKKERFSLILESASTNQTSMYLCASSLPLGPFSSGNTIYFGEGSWLTVV.

This clone came up a few times. This chain connects TRBV14 to TRBJ2-1, with 14 bases fitting TRBD2. Trimming removed 5 bases from V and 0 bases from J; junction bases left unmatched: 12. This CDR3 has 20 amino acids. Germline V lookup: CDR1 SGHDN, CDR2 FVKESK. The CDR3 is CASSYSGLAGGLPSYNEQFF. For the CDR3, the DNA is TGTGCCAGCAGCTACTCAGGACTAGCGGGGGGTCTTCCCTCCTACAATGAGCAGTTCTTC.

The sample holds a few counts of this clone. This chain uses TRBV5-4 with TRBJ2-3; 7 bases fit TRBD2. The CDR3 is made up of 15 amino acids. Per the germline V gene, CDR1 is SGHNT and CDR2 is YYREEE (reference sequence). Trimming took 3 bases from V and 3 from J; bases not matched to a gene: 7. The CDR3 here is CASSSSASGTDTQYF. Written as DNA, the CDR3 is TGTGCCAGCAGCTCGTCGGCTAGCGGTACAGATACGCAGTATTTT.

This chain links TRBV30 with TRBJ1-5, with TRBD1 matching over 7 bases. The germline CDR1 and CDR2 sequences are GTSNPN and SVGIG (reference sequence). Losses at the gene ends were 1 base for V and 4 bases for J; bases not matched to a gene: 1. The length of the CDR3 is 13 residues. The CDR3 protein is CAWSEQGNQPQHF. The CDR3 DNA reads TGTGCCTGGAGTGAACAGGGGAATCAGCCCCAGCATTTT.

A few counts support this clone. The rearrangement joins TRBV18 to TRBJ1-2; possibly TRBD1 for D (5 bases). Germline CDR1 is KGHSH and CDR2 is LQKENI. V dropped 4 bases and J dropped 6 bases, with 6 bases sitting between them. CDR3 size: 11 residues. CDR3 loop: CASSRGDGYTF. The CDR3 DNA reads as TGTGCCAGCTCACGGGGCGATGGCTACACCTTC. The variable domain in full, with the rest retrieved from reference TRBV18 and TRBJ1-2, is NAGVMQNPRHLVRRRGQEARLRCSPMKGHSHVYWYRQLPEEGLKFMVYLQKENIIDESGMPKERFSAEFPKEGPSILRIQQVVRGDSAAYFCASSRGDGYTFGSGTRLTVV.

This clone appeared a few times. This chain links TRBV5-1 with TRBJ1-2; D may be TRBD1 (6 bases). The CDR3 totals 14 residues. Germline values: CDR1 SGHRS, CDR2 YFSETQ. V was pared by 4 bases and J by 2 bases, with 12 bases between. CDR3 residues: CASSPDRNNYGYTF. The DNA for the CDR3 is TGCGCCAGCAGCCCTGACAGGAACAACTATGGCTACACCTTC.

This chain connects TRBV19 to TRBJ1-5; D is possibly TRBD1 (5 bases). The CDR3 is made up of 16 amino acids. Trimming took 1 base from V and 1 from J, leaving 11 bases between them. CDR1 and CDR2 (germline): LNHDA, SQIVND (reference sequence). The CDR3 DNA reads TGTGCCAGTAGTATAGTAGGGGTTGGCAGCAATCAGCCCCAGCATTTT. Its protein is CASSIVGVGSNQPQHF.

In its sample, this clone was seen a few times. The genes are TRBV6-1 and TRBJ1-2; 10 bases fit TRBD1. The CDR3 runs to 15 residues. The V gene end was trimmed by 3 bases and the J gene end by 6 bases; junction bases not matched to a gene: 7. The germline gives CDR1 MNHNS, CDR2 SASEGT. The CDR3 loop reads CASSDWGTGADGYTF. The CDR3 DNA is TGTGCCAGCAGTGACTGGGGGACAGGGGCAGATGGCTACACCTTC.

The chain couples TRBV27 to TRBJ2-1, with 7 bases fitting TRBD1. CDR1 is MNHEY and CDR2 is SMNVEV in the germline V gene (reference sequence). Losses at the gene ends were 8 bases for V and 6 bases for J; bases not matched to a gene: 10. The CDR3 spans 14 residues. CDR3 protein: CASVKGAGFNEQFF. The CDR3 coding sequence is TGTGCCAGCGTTAAGGGGGCCGGGTTCAATGAGCAGTTCTTC.

A remark on this clone: It differs at one base from a far larger clone, so likely a read error. This chain uses TRBV11-1 with TRBJ1-1, with D possibly matching TRBD1 (5 bases). The CDR3 length is 14 residues. V lost 1 base and J lost 7, with 13 bases in between. CDR1 is SGHAT and CDR2 is FQDESV in the germline V gene (reference sequence). CDR3 nucleotides: TGTGCCAGCAGCTTAGAGGGGAAAGCCTTTGAAGCTTTCTTT. It encodes CASSLEGKAFEAFF.

The J gene is TRBJ2-3, the V gene TRBV6-5; TRBD2 aligns across 14 bases. The CDR3 spans 16 residues. The V gene end was trimmed by 0 bases and the J gene end by 5 bases; junction bases not matched to a gene: 1. Germline V lookup: CDR1 MNHEY, CDR2 SVGAGI. In nucleotides, the CDR3 is TGTGCCAGCAGTTACTCGGGACTAGCGGGGGTAGATACGCAGTATTTT. It encodes CASSYSGLAGVDTQYF.

This clone was seen a handful of times. V gene TRBV2 combines with J gene TRBJ2-3; 10 bases are a match to TRBD1. The germline gives CDR1 SNHLY, CDR2 FYNNEI. J was trimmed by 3 bases and V by 8 bases; bases with no gene match: 11. CDR3 size: 16 residues. As DNA, the CDR3 is TGTGCCAGCGACCTCGACAGGGGGCGTGGGACAGATACGCAGTATTTT. This codes for CASDLDRGRGTDTQYF.

This chain links TRBV10-3 with TRBJ1-1, with D tentatively TRBD1 (6 bases). V lost 6 bases to trimming and J lost 1 base, with 15 bases between them. The CDR3 covers 15 residues. Per the germline V gene, CDR1 is ENHRY and CDR2 is SYGVKD. The CDR3 DNA is TGTGCCATCAGCAGCAGGGGATTGGAGAACACTGAAGCTTTCTTT. This translates into CAISSRGLENTEAFF.

This clone has just a few counts. The CDR3 bases are TGTGCCAGCAGCTTAGTGGACAGGGGGCGAAACATTCAGTACTTC. Translated, it gives CASSLVDRGRNIQYF. The V call is TRBV13, the J call TRBJ2-4; 11 positions match TRBD1. With V trimmed by 1 base and J by 6 bases, 2 bases remained unmatched. Germline lookup yields CDR1 PRHDT and CDR2 FYEKMQ (reference sequence). The CDR3 length is 15 residues.

The CDR3 DNA is TGTGCCTGGAGTATGACCGCTCGGGGTGGTGGCTACACCTTC. This translates into CAWSMTARGGGYTF. V and J are TRBV30 and TRBJ1-2; D is ambiguous. Germline V gene data show CDR1 as GTSNPN and CDR2 as SVGIG (reference sequence). Trimming stripped 2 bases from V and 7 bases from J, with 17 bases between. The CDR3 is 14 amino acids.

This clone has a handful of counts. The chain recombines TRBV21-1 with TRBJ1-4; the D call in the table, TRBD1, was not verified against the DNA. TRBV21-1 is deemed a pseudogene. The CDR3 is made up of 14 amino acids. The CDR3 DNA follows: TGTGCCAGCAGCAAAAACAGGGGGCTCGGAAAACTGTTTTTT. Translated, it gives CASSKNRGLGKLFF.

This clone has more than one count but fewer than ten. The CDR3 nucleotides are TGTGCCAGCAGCAGACAGGGTTATCCCCAGCATTTT. Translated: CASSRQGYPQHF. The J gene is TRBJ1-5, the V gene TRBV7-2; 7 bases line up with TRBD1. The CDR3 totals 12 residues. Germline V gene data show CDR1 as SGHTA and CDR2 as FQGNSA. V lost 5 bases to trimming and J lost 10 bases; unmatched junction nucleotides: 5.

There are a few counts of this clone. V is TRBV9 and J is TRBJ1-2; maybe TRBD1 (6 bases). V was clipped by 2 bases and J by 5 bases, with 16 bases between them. Germline V gene lookup returns CDR1 SGDLS and CDR2 YYNGEE. CDR3 length: 15 amino acids. The CDR3 coding sequence is TGTGCCAGCAGCGTTAGCGGGGGGCTGAAGTATGGCTACACCTTC. Translated, it gives CASSVSGGLKYGYTF.

The chain has TRBV5-4 and TRBJ1-4; 8 bases map to TRBD1. CDR3 size: 15 residues. After removal of 4 bases from V and 4 bases from J, the junction contained 6 bases not matched to a gene. In germline, CDR1 is SGHNT, CDR2 YYREEE (reference sequence). The CDR3 sequence is CASSATGADNEKLFF. The CDR3 coding sequence is TGTGCCAGCAGCGCGACAGGGGCGGATAATGAAAAACTGTTTTTT.